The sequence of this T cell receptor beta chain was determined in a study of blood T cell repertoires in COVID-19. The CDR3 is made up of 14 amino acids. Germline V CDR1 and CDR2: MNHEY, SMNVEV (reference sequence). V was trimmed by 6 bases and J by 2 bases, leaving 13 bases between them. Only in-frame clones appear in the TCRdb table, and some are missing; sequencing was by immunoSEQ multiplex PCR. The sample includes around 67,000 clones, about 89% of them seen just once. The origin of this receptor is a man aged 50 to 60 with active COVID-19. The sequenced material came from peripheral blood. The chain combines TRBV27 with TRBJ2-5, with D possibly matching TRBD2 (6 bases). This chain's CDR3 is CASRRRGTQETQYF. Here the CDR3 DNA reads TGTGCCAGCAGACGACGGGGGACTCAAGAGACCCAGTACTTC.